Reported below is one TCR beta chain. The antigen is unknown. V lost 1 base to trimming and J lost 10 bases, with 13 bases between them. CDR3 size: 13 residues. The germline V gene has CDR1 SGHAT and CDR2 FQNNGV. Through MiXCR, TCRdb re-clonotyped the PCR reads. The table includes approximately 29,000 clones, about 30% detected once. Until they underwent thyroid surgery, no patient had received any treatment. This sample is part of a study of metastatic and nonmetastatic thyroid tumors. Whole-study results and caveats: Compared with benign nodules, malignant thyroid tumors were reported to have significantly higher TCR beta diversity in both blood and tumor.

The receptor comes from a female donor with papillary thyroid cancer or a benign thyroid nodule (not recorded which). Some clones in this sample may be carry-over from other donors' samples. This sequence joins TRBV11-2 and TRBJ1-1, with D possibly TRBD1 on 6 matching bases. The sequencing sample was made of blood. In nucleotides, the CDR3 is TGTGCCAGCAGCTTAGCCGGGGGCGACGGAGCTTTCTTT. This sequence encodes CASSLAGGDGAFF.